Below are 30 T cell receptor beta chains sequenced from a single sample in a study of blood T cells in healthy people across ages. With a J-beta primer mix and a sample-barcoded 5' primer, a second PCR ran about 6 to 11 cycles. TCRdb independently ran MiXCR on the 5' RACE reads; one entry per CDR3 protein. The sample yields roughly 1,800,000 distinct CDR3 sequences, 49% seen once. Material: blood. The receptors were gathered from a woman aged 40 to 50 in good health.

As concerns this clonotype: The junction departs from germline at one end; a sequencing error may be responsible. The genes are TRBV20-1 and TRBJ2-7; D gene unclear. The length of the CDR3 is 14 residues. The germline gives CDR1 DFQATT, CDR2 SNEGSKA (reference sequence). The CDR3: CSARDSQSSHEQYF. CDR3 DNA sequence: TGCAGTGCTAGAGACTCCCAAAGCTCCCACGAGCAGTACTTC.

The chain has TRBV7-9 and TRBJ2-7; D may correspond to TRBD1 or TRBD2 (5 bases each). The last part of the DNA fits TRBJ2-5 better; the J call may be wrong. Germline CDR1 SEHNR, CDR2 FQNEAQ (reference sequence). CDR3 length: 14 residues. The CDR3 reads CASSPGRAPETQYF. The CDR3 nucleotides are TGTGCCAGCAGCCCGGGACGGGCCCCAGAGACCCAGTACTTC.

The chain is built from TRBV28 and TRBJ1-2, with D possibly matching TRBD1 (5 bases). Trimming took 6 bases from V and 4 from J, leaving 18 bases between them. The CDR3 extends over 15 amino acids. Germline CDR1 and CDR2: MDHEN and SYDVKM. CDR3 region: CASSLPESRAYGYTF. Written as DNA, the CDR3 is TGTGCCAGCAGCTTACCTGAGAGCAGGGCCTATGGCTACACCTTC.

The V gene is TRBV4-2, the J gene TRBJ2-1; TRBD2 agrees at 11 bases. V shed 3 bases, J shed 3 bases, and the junction held 4 bases outside the gene matches. CDR3 length equals 16 residues. Germline values: CDR1 LGHNA, CDR2 YNFKEQ. Here the CDR3 DNA reads TGTGCCAGCAGCCAGCCTAGCGGGGGGATCTACAATGAGCAGTTCTTC. Protein: CASSQPSGGIYNEQFF.

In its sample, this clonotype was seen many times. The genes are TRBV20-1 and TRBJ2-3; 7 positions match TRBD2. The germline V gene has CDR1 DFQATT and CDR2 SNEGSKA (reference sequence). The CDR3 has 12 amino acids. The CDR3 region is CSAGGFTDTQYF. The CDR3 DNA sequence: TGCAGCGCCGGGGGGTTCACAGATACGCAGTATTTT.

This clonotype was seen ten or more times. The chain carries TRBV5-1 and TRBJ2-1; D is unclear. The CDR3 spans 16 residues. V lost 6 bases, J lost 4 bases, and 20 bases lay in between. Germline V gene lookup returns CDR1 SGHRS and CDR2 YFSETQ. CDR3 sequence reads: CASTPVASPLYNEQFF. The CDR3 DNA follows: TGCGCCAGCACCCCCGTGGCGAGCCCTCTTTACAATGAGCAGTTCTTC.

This clonotype was detected only once. V usage is TRBV28 and J usage is TRBJ2-7; TRBD1 or TRBD2 may be the D gene (5 bases each). Between the trimmed V and J ends, which lost 3 bases and 3 bases, there was a span of 18 bases. The CDR3 is 16 residues long. CDR1 and CDR2 (germline): MDHEN, SYDVKM. The CDR3 sequence: CASSLGGQGKLYEQYF. The CDR3 DNA is TGTGCCAGCAGTTTGGGCGGGCAGGGCAAGCTCTACGAGCAGTACTTC.

As DNA, the CDR3 is TGTGCCAGCAGCCAAACCAATACGCTGGAGTATTTT. It yields the protein CASSQTNTLEYF. The chain employs TRBV6-6 and TRBJ2-3; D uncertain. CDR3 length: 12 amino acids. Germline V gene sequence: CDR1 MNHNY, CDR2 SVGAGI (reference sequence). V was trimmed by 6 bases and J by 13 bases, leaving 17 bases between them.

This clonotype was seen a handful of times. This chain uses TRBV20-1 with TRBJ2-3, with 7 bases matching TRBD2. Germline V CDR1 and CDR2: DFQATT, SNEGSKA (reference sequence). V was pared by 5 bases and J by 0 bases, with 11 bases of the junction left unmatched. CDR3 length: 16 amino acids. In DNA, the CDR3 is TGCAGTGCTGGGGGGGGGACTGGGTTAAGCACAGATACGCAGTATTTT. Translating gives CSAGGGTGLSTDTQYF.

Note on this clonotype: The junction and the germline gene differ at one end; a read error may be behind it. The rearrangement uses TRBV6-5 and TRBJ1-2; D is unresolved. Germline V gene data show CDR1 as MNHEY and CDR2 as SVGAGI. The CDR3 has 13 amino acids. CDR3 loop: CASSSALYYGYTF. In DNA, the CDR3 is TGTGCAAGCAGTAGTGCCCTCTACTATGGCTACACCTTC.

This clonotype was seen only a few times. J is TRBJ2-3 and V is TRBV5-1; 11 nucleotides match TRBD2. Germline V CDR1 and CDR2: SGHRS, YFSETQ. The CDR3 spans 15 residues. With V trimmed by 4 bases and J by 5 bases, 6 bases remained unmatched. This CDR3 reads CASSLPGTSGDTQYF. Here the CDR3 DNA reads TGCGCCAGCAGCCTGCCCGGGACTAGCGGAGATACGCAGTATTTT.

This rearrangement joins TRBV29-1 to TRBJ1-2, with TRBD1 matching over 9 bases. J lost 7 bases, V lost 4 bases, and 7 bases had no gene match. CDR3 length: 13 amino acids. Germline loops: CDR1 SQVTM, CDR2 ANQGSEA. CDR3 sequence reads: CSVGRTGETGYTF. DNA for the CDR3: TGCAGCGTTGGTCGGACAGGGGAGACTGGCTACACCTTC.

The chain employs TRBV14 and TRBJ1-2, with D perhaps matching TRBD1 (5 bases). Per the germline V gene, CDR1 is SGHDN and CDR2 is FVKESK. The CDR3 covers 16 residues. V was pared by 3 bases and J by 2 bases, with 16 bases between. The CDR3 DNA follows: TGTGCCAGCAGCCAGGTGGGGATCGACAGCAACTATGGCTACACCTTC. Translation: CASSQVGIDSNYGYTF.

This clonotype was seen only a few times. The chain has TRBV9 and TRBJ2-1; D may be TRBD1 (6 bases). Germline V gene sequence: CDR1 SGDLS, CDR2 YYNGEE. V lost 5 bases and J lost 5, with 11 bases in between. This CDR3 has 13 residues. In DNA form, the CDR3 reads TGTGCCAGCAGGGGGGCTTCGCACAATGAGCAGTTCTTC. Encoded protein: CASRGASHNEQFF.

Points on this clonotype: The junction shows a germline mismatch at one end, possibly a read error. The chain joins TRBV4-3 to TRBJ2-7; perhaps D is TRBD1 or TRBD2 (5 bases each). In germline, CDR1 is LGHNA, CDR2 YSLEER. This CDR3 contains 15 residues. Here the CDR3 reads CASGQEGRGGYEQYF. The CDR3 nucleotides are TGCGCCAGCGGCCAAGAGGGTAGGGGTGGCTACGAGCAGTACTTC.

This chain links TRBV27 with TRBJ1-2; D gene uncertain. V lost 7 bases, J lost 4 bases, and 13 bases lay in between. In germline, CDR1 is MNHEY, CDR2 SMNVEV (reference sequence). This CDR3 is built from 13 residues. CDR3 DNA: TGTGCCAGCACCCCCGCCCCGGGCTATGGCTACACCTTC. Translation gives CASTPAPGYGYTF.

This clonotype has only a few counts. The rearrangement uses TRBV6-5 and TRBJ2-5; D possibly corresponds to TRBD1 (5 bases). The V gene lost 2 bases and the J gene lost 5 bases, with 15 bases spanning the gap. The CDR3 loop spans 15 amino acids. Looked up from germline, CDR1 is MNHEY and CDR2 is SVGAGI. The CDR3 DNA reads as TGTGCCAGCAGTTACCAAAGGGGCAGGTCGGAGACCCAGTACTTC. Its translation is CASSYQRGRSETQYF.

The V call is TRBV12-3 or TRBV12-4, the J call TRBJ1-2; unclear D gene. The germline V and J ends were trimmed by 8 bases and 8 bases, with 12 bases remaining between them. This CDR3 is built from 11 residues. CDR3: CASAEAGGYTF. DNA of the CDR3: TGTGCCAGCGCCGAGGCGGGGGGCTACACCTTC.

The rearrangement uses TRBV4-2 and TRBJ2-1; 12 bases align to TRBD2. CDR1 is LGHNA and CDR2 is YNFKEQ in the germline V gene. V was pared by 1 base and J by 7 bases, with 5 bases of the junction left unmatched. This CDR3 has 16 residues. CDR3 region: CASSQVGLAGGNEQFF. The DNA for the CDR3 is TGTGCCAGCAGCCAAGTCGGGCTAGCGGGGGGGAATGAGCAGTTCTTC.

The chain employs TRBV15 and TRBJ2-3; 15 bases line up with TRBD2. Germline CDR1 reads LNHNV; CDR2 reads YYDKDF (reference sequence). The CDR3 runs to 18 residues. V shed 1 base, J shed 7 bases, and the junction held 9 bases outside the gene matches. This CDR3 reads CATSRGTSGGDVRYTQYF. CDR3 sequence (DNA): TGTGCCACCAGCAGAGGGACTAGCGGGGGGGATGTTCGATATACGCAGTATTTT.

In this sample, this clonotype turned up once. The chain links TRBV6-2 or TRBV6-3 to TRBJ2-3, with TRBD1 matching 10 bases. This CDR3 region has 17 residues. Looked up from germline, CDR1 is MNHEY and CDR2 is SVGEGT. The CDR3 coding sequence is TGTGCTTCCCGTGGGGACAGGGGCCGGCCTAGCACAGATACGCAGTATTTT. Amino acid sequence: CASRGDRGRPSTDTQYF.

The rearrangement uses TRBV10-1 and TRBJ2-7; D tentatively fits TRBD1 or TRBD2 (5 bases each). Trimming stripped 0 bases from V and 4 bases from J, with 13 bases between. This CDR3 spans 15 amino acids. CDR1 and CDR2 (germline): WNHNN, SYGVQD (reference sequence). The CDR3 DNA sequence: TGCGCCAGCAGTGAGTCGGGACCGCTGAAATACGAGCAGTACTTC. It codes for CASSESGPLKYEQYF.

The V and J genes are TRBV7-8 and TRBJ2-4; D is ambiguous. The CDR3 sequence is 15 residues long. In germline, CDR1 is SGHVS, CDR2 FQNEAQ. Trimming stripped 2 bases from V and 0 bases from J, with 8 bases between. CDR3 in DNA: TGTGCCAGCAGCTTAAGTCGTCTAGCCAAAAACATTCAGTACTTC. Translated: CASSLSRLAKNIQYF. Full variable domain (rest looked up from reference TRBV7-8 and TRBJ2-4): GAGVSQSPRYKVAKRGQDVALRCDPISGHVSLFWYQQALGQGPEFLTYFQNEAQLDKSGLPSDRFFAERPEGSVSTLKIQRTQQEDSAVYLCASSLSRLAKNIQYFGAGTRLSVL.

This clonotype was counted between two and nine times. The chain joins TRBV20-1 to TRBJ2-7; 9 bases match TRBD1. From germline, CDR1 is DFQATT and CDR2 SNEGSKA (reference sequence). The CDR3 is 15 residues long. J gave up 4 bases and V 6 bases, and 13 bases lay outside the gene matches. This chain's CDR3 is CSAPKTGGERYEQYF. The CDR3 DNA reads as TGCAGTGCGCCTAAGACAGGGGGAGAAAGATACGAGCAGTACTTC.

This sequence joins TRBV6-5 and TRBJ1-1, with TRBD1 matching over 9 bases. The V segment lost 5 bases and the J segment 5 bases; nucleotides outside the gene matches: 9. CDR1 is MNHEY and CDR2 is SVGAGI in the germline V gene. The CDR3 contains 15 residues. As DNA, the CDR3 is TGTGCCAGCAGTCCCCACAGGGGGCGAGGTACTGAAGCTTTCTTT. Translation gives CASSPHRGRGTEAFF.

This clonotype showed up just a few times. The chain carries TRBV11-2 and TRBJ2-4; unclear D gene. The ends were cut back, 1 base at V and 13 bases at J, with 17 bases in the middle. The CDR3 has 14 amino acids. Germline V gene lookup returns CDR1 SGHAT and CDR2 FQNNGV. CDR3 residues: CASSLGTGDFGQYF. Here the CDR3 DNA reads TGTGCCAGCAGCTTAGGAACTGGGGATTTTGGGCAGTACTTC.

The V gene is TRBV4-3, the J gene TRBJ2-1; 8 nucleotides align to TRBD1. Trimming took 4 bases from V and 7 from J; bases not matched to a gene: 3. CDR3 length equals 13 residues. The germline CDR1 and CDR2 sequences are LGHNA and YSLEER. The CDR3 sequence is CASSLRTGNEQFF. DNA for the CDR3: TGCGCCAGCAGCCTAAGGACAGGGAATGAGCAGTTCTTC.

This chain links TRBV20-1 with TRBJ2-7; D remains ambiguous. V shed 4 bases and J shed 4 bases, with 14 bases lying between them. This CDR3 has 13 amino acids. Germline CDR1 is DFQATT and CDR2 is SNEGSKA (reference sequence). The CDR3 coding sequence is TGCAGTGCTAAGACCCTAACGATTTACGAGCAGTACTTC. As protein: CSAKTLTIYEQYF.

The chain employs TRBV10-3 and TRBJ2-1; possibly TRBD1 for D (6 bases). V shed 10 bases and J shed 1 base, with 17 bases lying between them. The V gene's germline CDR1 is ENHRY and CDR2 SYGVKD. The CDR3 length is 15 residues. This CDR3 reads CATEDSKLSYNEQFF. The DNA of the CDR3 is TGTGCCACCGAGGACAGCAAACTATCCTACAATGAGCAGTTCTTC.

This chain joins TRBV5-5 and TRBJ2-5; D is perhaps TRBD1 (5 bases). Trimming shortened V by 3 bases and J by 6 bases, and 12 bases separated the two germline ends. The CDR3 runs 13 residues. Per germline, CDR1 SGHKS and CDR2 YYEKEE (reference sequence). CDR3 sequence: CASSWGPTQTQYF. DNA for the CDR3: TGTGCCAGCAGCTGGGGCCCCACCCAGACCCAGTACTTC.